Presented here are 27 T cell receptor beta chains from one specimen sequenced in a study of blood T cell repertoires in COVID-19. Repertoires were generated with immunoSEQ multiplex PCR, while TCRdb's copy carries only in-frame clones and drops some. Of over 130,000 clones in the sample, about 87% are singletons; the top ten hold 25% to 30%. Sequenced sample: peripheral blood. The receptors come from a human donor in a cohort sampled during active COVID-19.

The chain combines TRBV14 with TRBJ2-1; TRBD1 is a possible D gene (5 bases). CDR3 size: 18 residues. Looked up from germline, CDR1 is SGHDN and CDR2 is FVKESK. V lost 0 bases and J lost 1, with 16 bases in between. This CDR3 is CASSQDGASIVSYNEQFF. CDR3 DNA sequence: TGTGCCAGCAGCCAAGATGGGGCCAGCATTGTGTCCTACAATGAGCAGTTCTTC.

The chain combines TRBV13 with TRBJ2-7, with TRBD2 as a possible D gene (5 bases). Trimming left V 0 bases short and J 6 bases short, with 24 bases between. The CDR3 has 18 amino acids. Germline V gene data show CDR1 as PRHDT and CDR2 as FYEKMQ (reference sequence). CDR3 sequence: CASSLGPLSRRWGSEQYF. The CDR3 coding sequence is TGTGCCAGCAGCTTAGGCCCTCTCAGCCGGAGGTGGGGTAGCGAGCAGTACTTC.

This clone appeared a few times. The rearrangement uses TRBV6-5 and TRBJ1-6, with TRBD1 identical over 8 bases. The CDR3 contains 16 residues. Germline V CDR1 and CDR2: MNHEY, SVGAGI. V lost 0 bases and J lost 7; bases outside the gene matches: 5. The CDR3 DNA reads TGTGCCAGCAGTTACTCGACAGGGGCTACAAATTCACCCCTCCACTTT. Encoded protein: CASSYSTGATNSPLHF.

The chain combines TRBV28 with TRBJ1-1, with 9 nucleotides matching TRBD1. CDR1 is MDHEN, CDR2 SYDVKM, per germline. The V segment lost 2 bases and the J segment 5 bases; nucleotides outside the gene matches: 6. This CDR3 region has 15 residues. The CDR3 region has the DNA TGTGCCAGCAGTTTACCCGGGACAGGGAAGACTGAAGCTTTCTTT. It codes for CASSLPGTGKTEAFF.

This sequence joins TRBV7-2 and TRBJ2-1; D ambiguous. CDR3 length: 15 residues. The ends were cut back, 1 base at V and 0 bases at J, with 7 bases in the middle. The germline V gene has CDR1 SGHTA and CDR2 FQGNSA. CDR3 region: CASSLGLSSYNEQFF. CDR3 in DNA: TGTGCCAGCAGCTTAGGGTTGAGCTCCTACAATGAGCAGTTCTTC.

This chain links TRBV6-6 with TRBJ2-3, with TRBD2 matching 13 bases. Germline V gene sequence: CDR1 MNHNY, CDR2 SVGAGI (reference sequence). J gave up 5 bases and V 6 bases, and 11 bases lay outside the gene matches. The CDR3 has 17 residues. This CDR3 reads CASSRTSGGARGDTQYF. Written as DNA, the CDR3 is TGTGCCAGCAGCCGAACTAGCGGGGGGGCCCGAGGAGATACGCAGTATTTT.

The chain has TRBV5-1 and TRBJ1-5; weak D call: TRBD1 (5 bases). V shed 4 bases and J shed 2 bases, with 13 bases lying between them. Germline V gene lookup returns CDR1 SGHRS and CDR2 YFSETQ. This CDR3 contains 15 residues. The CDR3 protein is CASSGGLDGNQPQHF. The DNA for the CDR3 is TGCGCCAGCAGCGGGGGGTTGGATGGCAATCAGCCCCAGCATTTT. The whole variable domain, filled in from reference TRBV5-1 and TRBJ1-5, reads KAGVTQTPRYLIKTRGQQVTLSCSPISGHRSVSWYQQTPGQGLQFLFEYFSETQRNKGNFPGRFSGRQFSNSRSEMNVSTLELGDSALYLCASSGGLDGNQPQHFGDGTRLSIL.

The CDR3 DNA reads as TGCGCCAGCAGCTTGGTCGGCAGGGGGCGTGGAAACATTCAGTACTTC. Translation gives CASSLVGRGRGNIQYF. This rearrangement joins TRBV5-1 to TRBJ2-4; TRBD1 aligns across 8 bases. The CDR3 runs 16 residues. Looked up from germline, CDR1 is SGHRS and CDR2 is YFSETQ. The ends lost 0 bases at V and 6 bases at J; junction bases unmatched: 8.

This chain joins TRBV3-1 (or the pseudogene TRBV3-2) and TRBJ2-2; D perhaps matches TRBD2 (5 bases). This CDR3 comprises 15 residues. The V end lost 1 base, the J end lost 1 base, and 7 bases lay between the germline ends. The germline gives CDR1 LGHDT, CDR2 YNNKEL (reference sequence). The CDR3 here is CASSQVEGNTGELFF. CDR3 coding DNA: TGTGCCAGCAGCCAAGTTGAGGGGAACACCGGGGAGCTGTTTTTT.

CDR3 amino acids: CASKMSGMGGYGYTF. The CDR3 bases are TGTGCCAGTAAGATGTCAGGGATGGGCGGCTATGGCTACACCTTC. V usage is TRBV19 and J usage is TRBJ1-2; maybe TRBD1 (5 bases). This CDR3 spans 15 amino acids. CDR1 is LNHDA, CDR2 SQIVND, per germline (reference sequence). Between the trimmed V and J ends, which lost 7 bases and 4 bases, there was a span of 19 bases. The whole variable domain, remainder taken from reference TRBV19 and TRBJ1-2, is DGGITQSPKYLFRKEGQNVTLSCEQNLNHDAMYWYRQDPGQGLRLIYYSQIVNDFQKGDIAEGYSVSREKKESFPLTVTSAQKNPTAFYLCASKMSGMGGYGYTFGSGTRLTVV.

The rearrangement joins TRBV7-8 to TRBJ2-7; D is perhaps TRBD1 (6 bases). Trimming cost V 4 bases and J 0 bases, with 13 bases left between them. The CDR3 loop spans 15 amino acids. CDR1 is SGHVS, CDR2 FQNEAQ, per germline. Written as DNA, the CDR3 is TGTGCCAGCAGCTCACTCCGGGACAACTCCTACGAGCAGTACTTC. Its translation: CASSSLRDNSYEQYF.

The V and J genes are TRBV7-3 and TRBJ2-1, with a possible D match to TRBD2 (5 bases). V lost 5 bases and J lost 4, with 12 bases in between. Germline V gene lookup returns CDR1 SGHTA and CDR2 FQGTGA. CDR3 length: 14 residues. CDR3 DNA: TGTGCCAGCAGCCCAGGACGGGAATACAATGAGCAGTTCTTC. It codes for CASSPGREYNEQFF.

This chain connects TRBV18 to TRBJ2-3; 11 bases fit TRBD1. Germline V gene data show CDR1 as KGHSH and CDR2 as LQKENI. V was pared by 2 bases and J by 6 bases, with 7 bases of the junction left unmatched. The CDR3 is 16 amino acids. The DNA of the CDR3 is TGTGCCAGCTCACCATGGACAGGGGGCATTGGGGATACGCAGTATTTT. Translated: CASSPWTGGIGDTQYF.

This clone occurred once. V usage is TRBV12-3 or TRBV12-4 and J usage is TRBJ2-7, with D tentatively TRBD2 (5 bases). The V end lost 5 bases, the J end lost 3 bases, and 8 bases lay between the germline ends. There are 12 residues in the CDR3. CDR3 coding DNA: TGTGCCAGCAGTGGAGGAGTCTACGAGCAGTACTTC. Its translation: CASSGGVYEQYF.

The chain couples TRBV4-2 to TRBJ2-7; the match to TRBD2 covers 13 bases. The germline gives CDR1 LGHNA, CDR2 YNFKEQ. V trimming: 4 bases; J trimming: 7 bases; junction bases outside the gene matches: 22. This CDR3 contains 20 residues. The CDR3 protein is CASSPGPGTSGAKGAGEQYF. The CDR3 bases are TGTGCCAGCAGCCCCGGCCCCGGGACTAGCGGGGCAAAAGGAGCGGGAGAGCAGTACTTC.

The chain recombines TRBV3-1 (or the pseudogene TRBV3-2) with TRBJ2-5; TRBD1 matches at 7 bases. This CDR3 has 15 residues. From germline, CDR1 is LGHDT and CDR2 YNNKEL (reference sequence). Losses at the gene ends were 3 bases for V and 0 bases for J; bases not matched to a gene: 4. The CDR3 reads CASSQGRGNQETQYF. The CDR3 bases are TGTGCCAGCAGCCAGGGCAGGGGGAACCAAGAGACCCAGTACTTC.

This clone was counted a single time. The chain uses TRBV4-3 and TRBJ1-2, with 8 bases aligning to TRBD1. The junction had 12 bases not matched to a gene; V was cut back by 1 base and J by 8 bases. Germline CDR1 reads LGHNA; CDR2 reads YSLEER. This CDR3 is 16 amino acids long. The chain's CDR3 is CASSQVVGQGAWGYTF. The CDR3 coding sequence is TGCGCCAGCAGCCAAGTAGTCGGGCAGGGGGCTTGGGGCTACACCTTC.

The table lists this clone with a count of one. This chain links TRBV7-9 with TRBJ1-4; tentatively, D is TRBD1 (6 bases). From germline, CDR1 is SEHNR and CDR2 FQNEAQ (reference sequence). The CDR3 is made up of 15 amino acids. V lost 6 bases, J lost 6 bases, and 17 bases lay in between. Here the CDR3 reads CASSPRQEGYEKLFF. The CDR3 region has the DNA TGTGCCAGCAGTCCCCGACAGGAAGGGTATGAAAAACTGTTTTTT. The full variable domain, rest sourced from reference TRBV7-9 and TRBJ1-4, is DTGVSQNPRHKITKRGQNVTFRCDPISEHNRLYWYRQTLGQGPEFLTYFQNEAQLEKSRLLSDRFSAERPKGSFSTLEIQRTEQGDSAMYLCASSPRQEGYEKLFFGSGTQLSVL.

This chain joins TRBV5-4 and TRBJ1-6; D not resolved. The V and J ends lost 4 bases and 8 bases respectively, with 16 bases between them. The germline CDR1 and CDR2 sequences are SGHNT and YYREEE (reference sequence). This CDR3 spans 15 amino acids. CDR3 sequence: CASSNRVLEDSPLHF. The DNA of the CDR3 is TGTGCCAGCAGCAACCGGGTCTTAGAGGATTCACCCCTCCACTTT.

The CDR3 region has the DNA TGTGCCTGGAGTCCCGGTGCCCTTAATTCACCCCTCCACTTT. Translated: CAWSPGALNSPLHF. V gene TRBV30 combines with J gene TRBJ1-6; no firm D call. The ends were cut back, 2 bases at V and 6 bases at J, with 11 bases in the middle. Per germline, CDR1 GTSNPN and CDR2 SVGIG (reference sequence). The CDR3 consists of 14 residues.

The V and J genes are TRBV3-1 (or the pseudogene TRBV3-2) and TRBJ2-3; 9 bases are a match to TRBD1. The J segment lost 2 bases and the V segment lost 4 bases, leaving 7 bases of the junction unmatched. CDR3 size: 16 residues. CDR1 LGHDT and CDR2 YNNKEL come from the germline V gene (reference sequence). CDR3 nucleotides: TGTGCCAGCAGCCGCTGGACAGGGGTCTTCACAGATACGCAGTATTTT. As protein: CASSRWTGVFTDTQYF.

The chain is built from TRBV4-2 and TRBJ1-4, with TRBD1 as a possible D gene (5 bases). The CDR3 spans 16 residues. Trimming took off 1 base at V and 10 bases at J, with 19 bases between the two ends. Germline loops: CDR1 LGHNA, CDR2 YNFKEQ. The CDR3 protein is CASSQGRAGNGVKLFF. The CDR3 DNA reads as TGTGCCAGCAGCCAAGGGAGGGCAGGGAATGGGGTAAAACTGTTTTTT.

This clone has just one count. The chain joins TRBV27 to TRBJ1-2, with D possibly being TRBD1 (5 bases). Trimming left V 1 base short and J 8 bases short, with 17 bases between. Germline V CDR1 and CDR2: MNHEY, SMNVEV (reference sequence). This CDR3 comprises 15 residues. CDR3 bases: TGTGCCAGCAGTTTATACGGAACCAGGGCGGAGGGCTACACCTTC. The encoded protein is CASSLYGTRAEGYTF.

The CDR3 region has the DNA TGTGCCAGTAGTCCGGACAGGGGAGGCTATGGCTACACCTTC. The encoded protein is CASSPDRGGYGYTF. The J gene is TRBJ1-2, the V gene TRBV19; 9 bases agree with TRBD1. The CDR3 extends over 14 amino acids. The V and J ends lost 5 bases and 4 bases, in that order; junction bases with no gene match: 5. In germline, CDR1 is LNHDA, CDR2 SQIVND (reference sequence).

V and J are TRBV11-1 and TRBJ2-7; D remains unclear. The CDR3 length is 13 residues. The V gene's germline CDR1 is SGHAT and CDR2 FQDESV (reference sequence). V was pared by 7 bases and J by 0 bases, with 10 bases between. This chain's CDR3 is CASTGTHSYEQYF. DNA of the CDR3: TGTGCCAGCACCGGTACCCACTCCTACGAGCAGTACTTC.

J is TRBJ2-6 and V is TRBV3-1 (or the pseudogene TRBV3-2); 7 nucleotides match TRBD2. The CDR3 has 20 residues. Germline CDR1 is LGHDT and CDR2 is YNNKEL (reference sequence). Germline trimming cut 1 base from V and 4 bases from J; bases unmatched to any gene: 16. CDR3 loop: CASSQGPSGPESLGANVLTF. The CDR3 DNA reads TGTGCCAGCAGCCAAGGTCCTAGCGGACCTGAAAGTCTCGGGGCCAACGTCCTGACTTTC.

The chain carries TRBV19 and TRBJ1-5; D not resolved. Per the germline V gene, CDR1 is LNHDA and CDR2 is SQIVND (reference sequence). V was pared by 5 bases and J by 1 base, with 12 bases between. The CDR3 is made up of 15 amino acids. This CDR3 is CASSALTGSNQPQHF. CDR3 sequence (DNA): TGTGCCAGTAGTGCTTTGACGGGGAGCAATCAGCCCCAGCATTTT.